This T cell receptor beta chain appears in the sequencing data of a study of T cell responses to AZD1222 COVID-19 vaccine. Study summary: Pooling was applied to second doses at about 4 or about 12 weeks.

The CDR3 spans 14 residues. Germline V CDR1 and CDR2: SGHRS, YFSETQ. Trimming at V came to 2 bases and at J to 3 bases, leaving 1 base not matched to a gene. Notes on this clone: What it binds is not known.

General study findings and limits: It was only after the peak T cell response that any repertoires were sampled. Distributed over spike, vaccine-associated CD4 TCRs predominated at 160-218 and 743-854. Seropositive status at baseline applied to only five or six AZD1222 recipients.

Profiled with immunoSEQ multiplex PCR; TCRdb holds only in-frame clones, not every one. The data contain 90,000 to 110,000 clones, around 80% of them singletons. Sample: peripheral blood, taken on day 0 of AZD1222 vaccination. The TCR comes from an adult in good health. This rearrangement joins TRBV5-1 to TRBJ1-4; 7 positions match TRBD1. The CDR3 nucleotides read TGCGCCAGCAGCTTTCAGGGGGCTAATGAAAAACTGTTTTTT. It codes for CASSFQGANEKLFF. Full variable domain (remainder filled in from reference TRBV5-1 and TRBJ1-4): KAGVTQTPRYLIKTRGQQVTLSCSPISGHRSVSWYQQTPGQGLQFLFEYFSETQRNKGNFPGRFSGRQFSNSRSEMNVSTLELGDSALYLCASSFQGANEKLFFGSGTQLSVL.